The text below deals with one TCR beta chain. This sample is drawn from a study of T cell responses to AZD1222 COVID-19 vaccine. The germline CDR1 and CDR2 sequences are SGHDT and YYEEEE. V gave up 4 bases and J gave up 13 bases, with 12 bases separating them. The CDR3 sequence is 11 residues long. TCRdb's copy holds only in-frame clones and misses some; the assay was immunoSEQ multiplex PCR. Among more than 140,000 clones, around 92% were seen once, and the ten largest hold more than 2.5%. This clonotype was obtained from an adult in good health. This sample comprised peripheral blood, obtained on day 0 of AZD1222 vaccination. This chain connects TRBV5-6 to TRBJ2-4; D uncertain. CDR3 residues: CASSRTGVQYF. The CDR3 DNA is TGTGCCAGCAGCAGGACCGGAGTACAGTACTTC.